Listed here is a single TCR beta chain. This sample was included in a study of blood T cell repertoires in COVID-19. The study drew participants aged about 18 to 95 years from approximately 25 US areas. Either two negative PCRs, clearance, or symptom resolution qualified Cohort 3 donors as recovered. TCRdb's copy holds only in-frame clones and misses some; the assay was immunoSEQ multiplex PCR. The table lists just under 250,000 clones, around 89% of them singletons. J gave up 4 bases and V 3 bases, and 14 bases lay outside the gene matches. The germline gives CDR1 DFQATT, CDR2 SNEGSKA (reference sequence). This CDR3 region has 19 residues.

The V call is TRBV20-1, the J call TRBJ2-1, with 14 positions matching TRBD2. The source material was PBMCs or T cells enriched from blood (not recorded which). The clonotype was recovered from a woman between 25 and 40 years old who had recovered from COVID-19. CDR3 in amino acids: CSASAGTSGRSLGYNEQFF. CDR3 sequence (DNA): TGCAGTGCTAGTGCTGGGACTAGCGGGAGATCCCTGGGGTACAATGAGCAGTTCTTC.